The 28 T cell receptor beta chains in this list originate from one sample, sequenced in a study of T-cell reconstitution after alpha-beta-depleted transplantation in children. The TCRbeta library incorporated unique molecular identifiers. From the PCR reads, TCRdb called clonotypes with MiXCR, one entry per CDR3 protein. The sample includes about 220,000 distinct CDR3 sequences, approximately 17% of them seen just once. The source material was PBMCs, mostly from graft donor cells, sampled 360 days after TCRalphabeta/CD19-depleted stem cell transplant. All receptors come from a male patient aged 2-15 years who had a stem cell transplant for acute lymphoblastic leukemia, so the T cells may come from the graft donor.

The chain employs TRBV27 and TRBJ1-4, with D hard to call. This CDR3 comprises 17 residues. V was pared by 0 bases and J by 8 bases, with 19 bases between. Per germline, CDR1 MNHEY and CDR2 SMNVEV (reference sequence). The CDR3 loop reads CASSLSPLSRSEEKLFF. CDR3 DNA sequence: TGTGCCAGCAGTTTATCCCCTCTCTCAAGGTCGGAAGAAAAACTGTTTTTT.

There are a few counts of this clonotype. The chain employs TRBV7-6 and TRBJ2-7; D may be TRBD1 or TRBD2 (6 bases each). Trimming removed 3 bases from V and 4 bases from J, with 16 bases in between. The CDR3 runs 15 residues. CDR1 and CDR2 (germline): SGHVS, FNYEAQ. In DNA, the CDR3 is TGTGCCAGCAGCTTGGGGGGCAGAGTTGTTTACGAGCAGTACTTC. Encoded protein: CASSLGGRVVYEQYF.

This clonotype occurred a few times. This chain connects TRBV10-3 to TRBJ2-1; TRBD2 matches 11 bases. V lost 7 bases to trimming and J lost 4 bases; unmatched junction nucleotides: 6. The CDR3 spans 15 residues. CDR1 ENHRY and CDR2 SYGVKD come from the germline V gene. In DNA form, the CDR3 reads TGTGCCATCACCCCCGGGACTAGCGGATACAATGAGCAGTTCTTC. It codes for CAITPGTSGYNEQFF.

The chain links TRBV15 to TRBJ2-5, with D maybe TRBD2 (6 bases). The CDR3 has 14 residues. V was pared by 1 base and J by 5 bases, with 11 bases between. The V gene's germline CDR1 is LNHNV and CDR2 YYDKDF (reference sequence). CDR3 sequence (DNA): TGTGCCACCAGCAGAGGGAGGGGAATGGAGACCCAGTACTTC. Amino acid sequence: CATSRGRGMETQYF. Supplemented by reference TRBV15 and TRBJ2-5, the full variable domain reads DAMVIQNPRYQVTQFGKPVTLSCSQTLNHNVMYWYQQKSSQAPKLLFHYYDKDFNNEADTPDNFQSRRPNTSFCFLDIRSPGLGDTAMYLCATSRGRGMETQYFGPGTRLLVL.

On this clonotype itself: A much more abundant neighbour one base away suggests this may be a read error. This rearrangement joins TRBV28 to TRBJ1-2; weak D call: TRBD1 (6 bases). Germline V gene data show CDR1 as MDHEN and CDR2 as SYDVKM. The CDR3 loop spans 14 amino acids. DNA of the CDR3: TGTGCCAGCAGTTTAGGACAGACTAACTATGGCTGCACCTTC. Residues: CASSLGQTNYGCTF.

This clonotype was counted only a few times. The chain recombines TRBV6-2 or TRBV6-3 with TRBJ2-7; the match to TRBD2 covers 12 bases. The CDR3 is 17 amino acids. The V gene end was trimmed by 6 bases and the J gene end by 1 base; junction bases not matched to a gene: 10. Per the germline V gene, CDR1 is MNHEY and CDR2 is SVGEGT. CDR3 sequence (DNA): TGTGCCAGCAGATTACCTGGACTAGCGGGAAAGTCCTACGAGCAGTACTTC. Amino acid sequence: CASRLPGLAGKSYEQYF.

This clonotype was seen a handful of times. The rearrangement joins TRBV14 to TRBJ2-3; 10 nucleotides match TRBD2. Unmatched junction bases numbered 8, after V lost 2 bases and J lost 6 bases. There are 16 residues in the CDR3. Germline V lookup: CDR1 SGHDN, CDR2 FVKESK. CDR3 bases: TGTGCCAGCAGCCAACTAGCGGGAGCCGGGTTCGATACGCAGTATTTT. Translated: CASSQLAGAGFDTQYF.

The rearrangement joins TRBV13 to TRBJ2-7, with TRBD2 identical over 13 bases. V trimming: 5 bases; J trimming: 3 bases; junction bases outside the gene matches: 4. CDR3 length: 15 amino acids. Germline V CDR1 and CDR2: PRHDT, FYEKMQ (reference sequence). The CDR3 spells CASSLGLAGSYEQYF. The DNA for the CDR3 is TGTGCCAGCAGCCTGGGACTAGCGGGGAGCTACGAGCAGTACTTC.

The chain recombines TRBV4-3 with TRBJ2-5, with D hard to call. Germline V lookup: CDR1 LGHNA, CDR2 YSLEER. The V gene lost 1 base and the J gene lost 6 bases, with 15 bases spanning the gap. The CDR3 has 15 residues. DNA for the CDR3: TGCGCCAGCAGCCAAGGAGGAACCCCTTTCAAGACCCAGTACTTC. Translation gives CASSQGGTPFKTQYF.

V and J are TRBV7-3 and TRBJ2-1, with TRBD1 identical over 7 bases. Germline values: CDR1 SGHTA, CDR2 FQGTGA. The V segment lost 2 bases and the J segment 3 bases; nucleotides outside the gene matches: 4. There are 15 residues in the CDR3. CDR3 sequence (DNA): TGTGCCAGCAGCTTAGGGGGACAGAGCTACAATGAGCAGTTCTTC. Translated, it gives CASSLGGQSYNEQFF. Full variable domain (outside the CDR3, taken from reference TRBV7-3 and TRBJ2-1): GAGVSQTPSNKVTEKGKYVELRCDPISGHTALYWYRQSLGQGPEFLIYFQGTGAADDSGLPNDRFFAVRPEGSVSTLKIQRTERGDSAVYLCASSLGGQSYNEQFFGPGTRLTVL.

This chain connects TRBV5-1 to TRBJ1-2; D uncertain. The ends were cut back, 2 bases at V and 4 bases at J, with 18 bases in the middle. This CDR3 spans 16 amino acids. Germline assignment: CDR1 SGHRS and CDR2 YFSETQ. This CDR3 is CASSFGLGVERYGYTF. Here the CDR3 DNA reads TGCGCCAGCAGCTTTGGTCTAGGCGTGGAGCGCTATGGCTACACCTTC.

This clonotype was detected only a few times. This chain connects TRBV6-5 to TRBJ2-5; 12 positions match TRBD2. Germline V gene lookup returns CDR1 MNHEY and CDR2 SVGAGI. This CDR3 comprises 15 residues. V dropped 0 bases and J dropped 5; count of bases not matched to a gene: 1. CDR3 residues: CASSYSGTSGETQYF. CDR3 nucleotides: TGTGCCAGCAGTTACTCCGGGACTAGCGGGGAGACCCAGTACTTC.

This clonotype was counted only a few times. The rearrangement joins TRBV7-8 to TRBJ2-3; no reliable D call. V lost 1 base, J lost 5 bases, and 13 bases lay in between. CDR1 is SGHVS, CDR2 FQNEAQ, per germline. This CDR3 region has 15 residues. CDR3 DNA sequence: TGTGCCAGCAGCTTAGACGTGGGTTTCGGAGATACGCAGTATTTT. This sequence encodes CASSLDVGFGDTQYF.

This clonotype was seen only a few times. V gene TRBV5-1 combines with J gene TRBJ1-1; D not resolved. V gave up 0 bases and J gave up 7 bases, with 13 bases separating them. From germline, CDR1 is SGHRS and CDR2 YFSETQ. The CDR3 spans 14 residues. The CDR3 DNA reads as TGCGCCAGCAGCTTGGTTAGCGGAGCCCTTGAAGCTTTCTTT. Amino acids: CASSLVSGALEAFF.

The chain joins TRBV18 to TRBJ1-3, with 8 nucleotides matching TRBD1. CDR1 is KGHSH, CDR2 LQKENI, per germline. The V and J ends lost 10 bases and 0 bases, in that order; junction bases with no gene match: 11. The CDR3 contains 16 residues. In nucleotides, the CDR3 is TGTGCCACTTCCGGACAGGGTCTGTTCTCTGGAAACACCATATATTTT. Protein sequence: CATSGQGLFSGNTIYF. The full variable domain, with the rest looked up from reference TRBV18 and TRBJ1-3, is NAGVMQNPRHLVRRRGQEARLRCSPMKGHSHVYWYRQLPEEGLKFMVYLQKENIIDESGMPKERFSAEFPKEGPSILRIQQVVRGDSAAYFCATSGQGLFSGNTIYFGEGSWLTVV.

The chain recombines TRBV12-3 or TRBV12-4 with TRBJ1-2; perhaps TRBD1 as D (6 bases). V was pared by 4 bases and J by 2 bases, with 11 bases between. The CDR3 is 14 amino acids. The CDR3 loop is CASSSPTGNYGYTF. As DNA, the CDR3 is TGTGCCAGCAGTTCGCCGACAGGAAACTATGGCTACACCTTC.

This clonotype was seen ten or more times. The chain joins TRBV27 to TRBJ2-1; 11 bases are shared with TRBD2. Germline assignment: CDR1 MNHEY and CDR2 SMNVEV (reference sequence). This CDR3 is 16 amino acids long. The J segment lost 7 bases and the V segment lost 6 bases, leaving 11 bases of the junction unmatched. The CDR3 DNA reads TGTGCCAGCAGCCGAACGGTAGCTAGCGGGAGGAATGAGCAGTTCTTC. This gives the protein CASSRTVASGRNEQFF.

The chain recombines TRBV29-1 with TRBJ1-2; the D gene is possibly TRBD1 (5 bases). The V end lost 5 bases, the J end lost 5 bases, and 18 bases lay between the germline ends. The CDR3 runs 14 residues. Germline lookup yields CDR1 SQVTM and CDR2 ANQGSEA. The chain's CDR3 is CSVSGTLGGYGYTF. CDR3 DNA: TGCAGCGTTTCCGGGACTCTCGGTGGGTATGGCTACACCTTC.

The chain joins TRBV5-1 to TRBJ2-7; D tentatively fits TRBD1 or TRBD2 (5 bases each). V was trimmed by 2 bases and J by 1 base, leaving 7 bases between them. The germline V gene has CDR1 SGHRS and CDR2 YFSETQ. The CDR3 consists of 13 residues. CDR3 loop: CASSFEGSYEQYF. The DNA of the CDR3 is TGCGCCAGCAGCTTTGAGGGGTCCTACGAGCAGTACTTC.

This clonotype was found many times. V and J are TRBV20-1 and TRBJ2-7; 7 bases line up with TRBD2. The trim removed 0 bases at V and 2 bases at J, leaving 4 bases unmatched. Germline V lookup: CDR1 DFQATT, CDR2 SNEGSKA (reference sequence). CDR3 length: 14 amino acids. The CDR3 coding sequence is TGCAGTGCTAGAGATCTAGCGGCCACCTACGAGCAGTACTTC. This gives the protein CSARDLAATYEQYF.

J is TRBJ2-1 and V is TRBV21-1; TRBD1, as called in the table, went unchecked against the DNA. TRBV21-1 is flagged as a pseudogene. This CDR3 has 14 residues. The CDR3 loop reads CASRERTGSNEQFF. CDR3 bases: TGTGCCAGCAGGGAAAGGACAGGGTCCAATGAGCAGTTCTTC.

The chain employs TRBV11-2 and TRBJ2-2; either TRBD1 or TRBD2 may fit D (5 bases each). Trimming stripped 1 base from V and 6 bases from J, with 9 bases between. The CDR3 runs 14 residues. The germline V gene encodes CDR1 SGHAT and CDR2 FQNNGV. This chain's CDR3 is CASSLGEGPGELFF. The DNA of the CDR3 is TGTGCCAGCAGCTTAGGAGAGGGGCCCGGGGAGCTGTTTTTT.

The chain is built from TRBV20-1 and TRBJ1-5, with 11 bases identical to TRBD1. Germline V gives CDR1 DFQATT, CDR2 SNEGSKA (reference sequence). V was clipped by 5 bases and J by 2 bases; unmatched bases: 5. The CDR3 covers 15 residues. The CDR3 spells CSAQGQGVGNQPQHF. The CDR3 DNA sequence: TGCAGTGCTCAGGGACAGGGGGTTGGCAATCAGCCCCAGCATTTT.

This chain connects TRBV5-1 to TRBJ2-2; TRBD2 aligns across 9 bases. Germline CDR1 and CDR2: SGHRS and YFSETQ. The J segment lost 0 bases and the V segment lost 1 base, leaving 7 bases of the junction unmatched. This CDR3 is 18 amino acids long. The CDR3 DNA reads TGCGCCAGCAGCTTGAAGGCACTAGCGGGCCCGAACACCGGGGAGCTGTTTTTT. Encoded protein: CASSLKALAGPNTGELFF.

This CDR3 reads CASSLGWGRSTDTQYF. The DNA of the CDR3 is TGTGCCAGCAGCTTGGGGTGGGGCAGGAGCACAGATACGCAGTATTTT. The chain couples TRBV6-1 to TRBJ2-3, with D perhaps matching TRBD1 (5 bases). From germline, CDR1 is MNHNS and CDR2 SASEGT. This CDR3 is built from 16 residues. Trimming cost V 6 bases and J 0 bases, with 16 bases left between them.

The chain uses TRBV5-5 and TRBJ2-2, with TRBD1 as a possible D gene (5 bases). Germline CDR1 and CDR2: SGHKS and YYEKEE (reference sequence). This CDR3 comprises 13 residues. V was trimmed by 4 bases and J by 7 bases, leaving 11 bases between them. CDR3 bases: TGTGCCAGCAGCCTAGGGGATTACGGGGAGCTGTTTTTT. This encodes CASSLGDYGELFF.

The sample holds many counts of this clonotype. V usage is TRBV15 and J usage is TRBJ2-7; D is unresolved. Germline CDR1 reads LNHNV; CDR2 reads YYDKDF (reference sequence). This CDR3 spans 14 amino acids. V lost 1 base and J lost 0, with 7 bases in between. The CDR3: CATSRGAVSYEQYF. The CDR3 DNA sequence: TGTGCCACCAGCAGAGGGGCCGTCTCCTACGAGCAGTACTTC.

The chain employs TRBV6-2 or TRBV6-3 and TRBJ2-7, with D uncertain. Germline CDR1 and CDR2: MNHEY and SVGEGT. The CDR3 is made up of 11 amino acids. V was shortened by 8 bases and J by 2 bases, with 7 bases between the two germline ends. CDR3 DNA sequence: TGTGCCAGCGGTCGAGCCTACGAGCAGTACTTC. Translation: CASGRAYEQYF.